This T cell receptor beta chain was obtained from a study of blood T cell repertoires in COVID-19. Study-wide context: Acute and convalescent COVID-19 samples came from the United States, Italy and Spain. From T cells, B-cell-depleted T cells, or PBMCs came the material, which was cDNA or gDNA.

The length of the CDR3 is 13 residues. J lost 2 bases, V lost 6 bases, and 4 bases had no gene match. CDR1 LNHDA and CDR2 SQIVND come from the germline V gene (reference sequence). In the authors' workflow: From reference gene primer amplification, estimates of nucleated cell counts were derived. TCRdb's table, derived via immunoSEQ multiplex PCR, lists solely in-frame clones and lacks some. V and J calls and clone size are copied from that table; D and trimming were computed from the DNA. The sample gives about 210,000 clones, 84% of which show up once; 7.6% is in the top ten. This receptor was identified in a woman aged 45-60 years with active or convalescent COVID-19. The chain has TRBV19 and TRBJ2-7, with 7 bases matching TRBD1. The sample was peripheral blood. Here the CDR3 DNA reads TGTGCCAGTAGCAAGACAGGGACCTACGAGCAGTACTTC. It specifies CASSKTGTYEQYF.